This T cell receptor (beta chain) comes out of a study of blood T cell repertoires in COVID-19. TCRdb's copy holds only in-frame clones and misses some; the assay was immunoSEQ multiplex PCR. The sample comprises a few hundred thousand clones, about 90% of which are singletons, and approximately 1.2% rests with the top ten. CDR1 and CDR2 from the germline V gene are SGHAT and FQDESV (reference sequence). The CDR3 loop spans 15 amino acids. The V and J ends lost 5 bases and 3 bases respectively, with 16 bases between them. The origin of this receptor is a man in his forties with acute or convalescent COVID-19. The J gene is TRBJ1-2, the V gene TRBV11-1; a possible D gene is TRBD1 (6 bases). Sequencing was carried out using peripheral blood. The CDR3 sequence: CASSRLIAGDYGYTF. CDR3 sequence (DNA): TGTGCCAGCAGCCGATTGATTGCAGGGGACTATGGCTACACCTTC.